This TCR beta chain was retrieved from a study of cytomegalovirus exposure and HLA in healthy donors. Nominally healthy donors were sampled, though unrecorded immune exposures were likely. Between the trimmed V and J ends, which lost 2 bases and 5 bases, there was a span of 7 bases. The CDR3 totals 12 residues. CDR1 and CDR2 from the germline V gene are SEHNR and FQNEAQ (reference sequence). General study findings and limits: Many donors carried some public TCRs, although rarity characterized most TCR sequences. Being indistinguishable, some V segments were excluded, TRBV6-2 and TRBV6-3 among them.

Points on this clone: Antigen unknown.

Primers: 60 Vbeta forward and 13 Jbeta reverse. The data were produced by immunoSEQ multiplex PCR, yet TCRdb's version contains in-frame clones alone and is incomplete. The repertoire holds about 190,000 clones, around nine tenths seen once, with approximately 1.7% in the top ten. What was sequenced was PBMCs. This chain uses TRBV7-9 with TRBJ2-7; no reliable D call. This clonotype was obtained from a woman between 18 and 29 years old in good health and CMV-seronegative. CDR3 nucleotides: TGTGCCAGCAGCTTACGAGGCCACGAGCAGTACTTC. Protein sequence: CASSLRGHEQYF.